Sequencing of this T cell receptor beta chain was carried out in a study of CD8 T cells in Susac syndrome. Matched for age and sex, the controls were healthy donors. RNA was extracted with the RNeasy kit, and a quantity of roughly 0.5 to 1 ug was reverse transcribed using random hexamers. The CDR3 of TCR beta was amplified by immunoSEQ multiplex PCR across 54 Vbeta and 13 Jbeta. TCRdb re-called the immunoSEQ multiplex PCR reads through MiXCR, storing one row per CDR3 protein. Here the sample spans about 120,000 distinct CDR3 sequences, approximately 94% being singletons. The CDR3 is made up of 15 amino acids. CDR1 is LGHDT, CDR2 YNNKEL, per germline (reference sequence). The V end was cut by 1 base, the J end by 4 bases, with 13 bases between. For this clonotype: What it binds is unknown.

The study, taken as a whole, reports: The study acknowledged a relatively small number of individuals in its TCR sequencing and HLA analysis.

This receptor was obtained from a human donor in good health. The J gene is TRBJ2-5, the V gene TRBV3-1, with D possibly matching TRBD2 (5 bases). What was sequenced was CD4+ T cells from PBMCs. The CDR3 protein is CASSQGGSKGETQYF. CDR3 sequence (DNA): TGTGCCAGCAGCCAAGGAGGGAGCAAGGGAGAGACCCAGTACTTC.